Detailed here is one TCR beta chain. Its target antigen remains unknown. Base qualities are missing; no much larger clone stands one base away. This entry is derived from a study of T-cell reconstitution after alpha-beta-depleted transplantation in children (TCRdb year 2016). Notes on the research overall: The study quantitatively tracked T-cell immune reconstitution after TCRalphabeta/CD19-depleted allogeneic hematopoietic cell transplantation in children using TCR repertoire profiling.

The full study reports these points: About two months after transplant, the apparently early recovery of alphabetaT-cell counts reportedly depended on just several hundred clones that had expanded rapidly and came from non-depleted graft cells. Over the following months the frequencies of hyperexpanded clones went down, and after one year T-cell counts and TCRbeta diversity were mostly credited to newly produced T cells. In some patients, the high TCRbeta diversity seen at day 60 was put down to recipient T cells and intrathymic progenitors that had survived conditioning.

Taken with the paper, the label for treatment or condition translates to: allogeneic hematopoietic cell transplantation with graft depleted of TCRalphabeta T cells and CD19 B cells. TCRalphabeta/CD19-depleted allogeneic hematopoietic cell grafts were given to the transplant recipients, all of whom were children. V is pruned by 4 bases and J by 2 bases, leaving 6 bases of the junction without a gene match. The CDR3 covers 15 residues, taking in both the cysteine and the phenylalanine. CDR3 DNA only is kept here, 45 bases in frame from base 1. Based on the germline V gene (reference sequence), the CDR1 and CDR2 sequences are SEHNR and FQNEAQ. Receptor libraries were prepared by PCR. TCRdb lists the instrument as Illumina HiSeq 2500. Molecular barcoding was employed in the preparation of TCR libraries, with unique molecular identifiers being used to normalize TCRbeta repertoire quantification. TCRdb reprocessing: public reads trimmed at Q25 with fastp, clones called with MiXCR, in-frame beta chains kept. For every CDR3 protein sequence, its rows merge into one entry that carries the most common genes and DNA. In this sample the table shows some 600,000 distinct CDR3 sequences, 13% of which occur a single time. The ten most abundant clones make up about 2% of the sample.

The sequences come from PBMCs, mostly from graft donor cells, collected 360 days after TCRalphabeta/CD19-depleted stem cell transplant. The TCR comes from a male patient aged 10 to 17 who had a stem cell transplant for acute myeloid leukemia, so the T cells may come from the graft donor. The receptor chain draws on TRBV7-9 and TRBJ2-3, with 7 central nucleotides matching TRBD2. The CDR3 region has the sequence CASSSRDYDTDTQYF. The DNA reads TGTGCCAGCAGCTCCCGGGACTACGACACAGATACGCAGTATTTT.